This TCR beta chain was captured in a study of T cells after yellow fever vaccination. A process of 5'RACE template switching, which added a universal primer site and UMIs, was used to make TCR cDNA. One entry per CDR3 protein results from TCRdb running MiXCR on the 5' RACE reads. The profile shows 30,000 or so distinct CDR3 sequences, about 4.6% of them singletons. V lost 4 bases, J lost 1 base, and 5 bases lay in between. There are 11 residues in the CDR3. In germline, CDR1 is SQVTM, CDR2 ANQGSEA. This chain connects TRBV29-1 to TRBJ2-7; no definite D call. The origin of this receptor is a man aged 25 to 40 who received the YFV17D yellow fever vaccine. This specimen consisted of CD8+ T cells sorted from PBMCs, obtained 5 days after the yellow fever booster vaccination. For the CDR3, the DNA is TGCAGCGTTGGTAGTTCCTACGAGCAGTACTTC. It specifies CSVGSSYEQYF.